The clone carrying this T cell receptor beta chain came up once. The data were obtained in a study of shared clonotypes between healthy human individuals. Deep-level settings were used for running the assay. Only in-frame clones appear in the TCRdb table, and some are missing; sequencing was by immunoSEQ multiplex PCR. The sample yields some 350,000 clones, roughly 70% seen once. The TCR originated in a man aged 25 to 45 in good health. Sequencing was done on a sample of memory CD4+ T cells sorted from blood. The subset is: CD45RA-negative fraction.

The CDR3 nucleotides are TGTGCCAGTAGTGTTCTGTATAGCAATCAGCCCCAGCATTTT. It encodes CASSVLYSNQPQHF. The gene calls are TRBV19 and TRBJ1-5; D not resolved. CDR1 is LNHDA and CDR2 is SQIVND in the germline V gene (reference sequence). Trimming took 5 bases from V and 0 from J, leaving 8 bases between them. The CDR3 consists of 14 residues.